What follows describes a single T cell receptor beta chain. Its specificity is not known. Measured with immunoSEQ multiplex PCR; TCRdb has only the in-frame clones, and not every one. Of 350,000 to 400,000 clones in the sample, around 91% were seen once. CDR3 length: 14 amino acids. J lost 10 bases, V lost 2 bases, and 8 bases had no gene match. In germline, CDR1 is SGHVS, CDR2 FQNEAQ. The data stem from a study of Ad26.COV2.S vaccination and SARS-CoV-2 variants. Study outcomes and limitations: Similar non-spike TCR breadth was observed in recipients of vaccine and of placebo.

Treatment denoted: some 20 received Ad26.COV2.S at low or high dose, single or two shots; 5 received placebo; per-sample allocation not given. Specimens were obtained on day 63 following the first vaccine or placebo injection. Cohort 1b enrolled adults aged 18-55 years in Boston. The TCR comes from a person between 18 and 65 years old who received the Ad26.COV2.S COVID-19 vaccine or a placebo. The chain joins TRBV7-8 to TRBJ1-1; 9 nucleotides align to TRBD1. Source: peripheral blood, taken in a trial of Ad26.COV2.S vaccine versus placebo. The CDR3 sequence: CASSLTGTGYGAFF. Here the CDR3 DNA reads TGTGCCAGCAGCTTAACCGGGACAGGGTATGGAGCTTTCTTT.